This T cell receptor (beta chain) was recovered during a study of regulatory dendritic cells for organ transplantation. Looking at the study overall: Monocytes received vitamin D3 on days 0 and 4, IL-10 on day 4. Points from the study as a whole: Between individuals, the alloreactive memory CD8+ T cell pool differed considerably. Mature dendritic cells appeared to drive more memory CD8+ clonal expansion than regulatory ones.

Sorted subsets were CFSE-labeled and cultured 4 to 6 days with allogeneic dendritic cells. Memory T cells were CD45RO+, naive were CD45RA+, sorted by FACS. The germline V gene encodes CDR1 LNHNV and CDR2 YYDKDF (reference sequence). This CDR3 spans 13 amino acids. V was cut by 0 bases and J by 6 bases, with 6 bases left in between. The repertoire was sequenced with immunoSEQ multiplex PCR; TCRdb's copy has only in-frame clones and lacks some. Of approximately 10,000 clones listed, roughly 70% were seen once; the top ten hold roughly 2.6%. This clone was recorded a few times. Its antigen is still unknown.

What was sequenced was memory CD4+ T cells from blood cultured with regulatory dendritic cells. The sample's subset: CD45RO+ memory T cells. The chain recombines TRBV15 with TRBJ1-5; D uncertain. This receptor was taken from a human donor in good health. The CDR3, as DNA: TGTGCCACCAGCAGAGATAACGGTCAGCCCCAGCATTTT. Residues: CATSRDNGQPQHF. The full variable domain, its missing parts supplied by reference TRBV15 and TRBJ1-5, is DAMVIQNPRYQVTQFGKPVTLSCSQTLNHNVMYWYQQKSSQAPKLLFHYYDKDFNNEADTPDNFQSRRPNTSFCFLDIRSPGLGDTAMYLCATSRDNGQPQHFGDGTRLSIL.